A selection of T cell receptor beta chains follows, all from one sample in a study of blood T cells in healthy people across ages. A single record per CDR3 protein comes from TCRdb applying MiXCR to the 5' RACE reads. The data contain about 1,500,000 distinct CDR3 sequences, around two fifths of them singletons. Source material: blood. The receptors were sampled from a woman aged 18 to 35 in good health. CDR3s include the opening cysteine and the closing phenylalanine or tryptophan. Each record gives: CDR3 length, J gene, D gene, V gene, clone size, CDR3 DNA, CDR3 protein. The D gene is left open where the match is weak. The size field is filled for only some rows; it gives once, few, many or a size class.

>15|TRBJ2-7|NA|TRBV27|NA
TGTGCCAGCAGTTTAGGGGGGGCCGCACAAGACGAGCAGTACTTC
CASSLGGAAQDEQYF
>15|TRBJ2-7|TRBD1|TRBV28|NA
TGTGCCAGCAGTGGCCAGACAGGGGGCTCCTACGAGCAGTACTTC
CASSGQTGGSYEQYF
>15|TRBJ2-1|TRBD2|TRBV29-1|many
TGCAGCGTTGAAGATCACGGACTAGCTTCCAATGAGCAGTTCTTC
CSVEDHGLASNEQFF
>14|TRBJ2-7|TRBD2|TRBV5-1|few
TGCGCCAGCAGCAGAACTAGCGCGGCCTACGAGCAGTACTTC
CASSRTSAAYEQYF
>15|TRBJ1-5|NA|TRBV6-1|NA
TGTGCCAGCACCCCGCAGGTTCAGGGAAACCAGCCCCAGCATTTT
CASTPQVQGNQPQHF
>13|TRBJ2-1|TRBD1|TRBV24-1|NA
TGTGCCACCGGACAGGGGGGGATTGGCGAGCAGTTCTTC
CATGQGGIGEQFF
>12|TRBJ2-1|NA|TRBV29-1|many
TGCAGCGTTGTTCCAGGATGGGATGAGCAGTTCTTC
CSVVPGWDEQFF
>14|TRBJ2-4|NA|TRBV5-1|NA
TGCGCCAGCAGCCTGGTTGCAGGGAAAAACATTCAGTACTTC
CASSLVAGKNIQYF
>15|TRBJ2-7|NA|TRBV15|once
TGTGCCGCCAGCAGAGATTCGTGGGGTCCCTACGAGCAGTACTTC
CAASRDSWGPYEQYF
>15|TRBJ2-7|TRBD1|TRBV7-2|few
TGTGCCAGCAGCGGGTCCGGGACAGGGCCCTACGAGCAGTACTTC
CASSGSGTGPYEQYF
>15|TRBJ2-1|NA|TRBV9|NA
TGTGCCAGCAGCGGTCCCATTAGCTCCTACAAGGAGCAGTTCTTC
CASSGPISSYKEQFF
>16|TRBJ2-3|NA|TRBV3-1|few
TGTGCCAGCAGCCAAGTATACAGGGAGGGGACAGATACGCAGTATTTT
CASSQVYREGTDTQYF
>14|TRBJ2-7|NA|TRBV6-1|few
TGTGCCGGCCAGGAGGGCGCCAGCTCCTACGAGCAGTACTTC
CAGQEGASSYEQYF
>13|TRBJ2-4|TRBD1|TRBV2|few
TGTGCCACCTCGACAGGGACCAAAAACATTCAGTACTTC
CATSTGTKNIQYF
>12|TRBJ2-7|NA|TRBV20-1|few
TGCAGTGCTAGACCCGATGAGTACGAGCAGTACTTC
CSARPDEYEQYF
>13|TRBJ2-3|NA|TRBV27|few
TGTGCCACCAAAACGGGAGACACAGATACGCAGTATTTT
CATKTGDTDTQYF
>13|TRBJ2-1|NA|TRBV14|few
TGTGCCAGCAGCCCCCGGACTCACAATGAGCAGTTCTTC
CASSPRTHNEQFF
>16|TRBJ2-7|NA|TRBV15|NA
TGTGTCACCAGCAGAGAAAACGGGGGTTACTACAATGAGCAGTACTTC
CVTSRENGGYYNEQYF
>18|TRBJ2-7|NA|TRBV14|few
TGTGCCAGCAGCCAAGATCTTCATGAGGCAACTTTCACCTACGAGCAGTACTTC
CASSQDLHEATFTYEQYF
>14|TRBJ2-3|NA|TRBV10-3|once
TGTGCCATCAGTGGACTAGTTAACACAGATACGCAGTATTTT
CAISGLVNTDTQYF
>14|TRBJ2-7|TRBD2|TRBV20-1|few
TGCAGTGCGGTTCGCGGGAGCCACTACAATGAGCAGTACTTC
CSAVRGSHYNEQYF
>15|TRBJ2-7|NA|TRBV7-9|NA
TGTGCCAGCAGCCCAGCGGTGGCATCCTCCTACGAGCAGTACTTC
CASSPAVASSYEQYF
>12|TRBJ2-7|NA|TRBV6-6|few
TGTGCCAGCAGTTACTCCAAAGGCGAGCAGTACTTC
CASSYSKGEQYF
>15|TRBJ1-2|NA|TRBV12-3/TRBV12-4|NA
TGTGCCAGCAGTGCATCCTCAGGGTATCTTTATGGCTACACCTTC
CASSASSGYLYGYTF
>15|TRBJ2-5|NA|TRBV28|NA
TGTGCCAGCAGTTTTTCTGGGGGCCGGAAAGAGACCCAGTACTTC
CASSFSGGRKETQYF
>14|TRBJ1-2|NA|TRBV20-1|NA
TGCAGTGCTAGGGGGGCGGGGGACCACTATGGCTACACCTTC
CSARGAGDHYGYTF
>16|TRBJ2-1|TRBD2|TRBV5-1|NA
TGCGCCAGCAGCTTGGGGCTAGGGACTAGTATCAATGAGCAGTTCTTC
CASSLGLGTSINEQFF
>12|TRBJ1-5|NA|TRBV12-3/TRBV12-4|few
TGTGCCAGCAGGGAGGGGGGACAGCCCCAGCATTTT
CASREGGQPQHF
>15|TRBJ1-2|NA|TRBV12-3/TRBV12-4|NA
TGTGCCAGCAGCCCCCGCACACAAAGTGGCTATGGCTACACCTTC
CASSPRTQSGYGYTF
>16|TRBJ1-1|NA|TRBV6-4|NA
TGTGCCAGCAGTGAGACAGCTATAACTTTGAACACTGAAGCTTTCTTT
CASSETAITLNTEAFF